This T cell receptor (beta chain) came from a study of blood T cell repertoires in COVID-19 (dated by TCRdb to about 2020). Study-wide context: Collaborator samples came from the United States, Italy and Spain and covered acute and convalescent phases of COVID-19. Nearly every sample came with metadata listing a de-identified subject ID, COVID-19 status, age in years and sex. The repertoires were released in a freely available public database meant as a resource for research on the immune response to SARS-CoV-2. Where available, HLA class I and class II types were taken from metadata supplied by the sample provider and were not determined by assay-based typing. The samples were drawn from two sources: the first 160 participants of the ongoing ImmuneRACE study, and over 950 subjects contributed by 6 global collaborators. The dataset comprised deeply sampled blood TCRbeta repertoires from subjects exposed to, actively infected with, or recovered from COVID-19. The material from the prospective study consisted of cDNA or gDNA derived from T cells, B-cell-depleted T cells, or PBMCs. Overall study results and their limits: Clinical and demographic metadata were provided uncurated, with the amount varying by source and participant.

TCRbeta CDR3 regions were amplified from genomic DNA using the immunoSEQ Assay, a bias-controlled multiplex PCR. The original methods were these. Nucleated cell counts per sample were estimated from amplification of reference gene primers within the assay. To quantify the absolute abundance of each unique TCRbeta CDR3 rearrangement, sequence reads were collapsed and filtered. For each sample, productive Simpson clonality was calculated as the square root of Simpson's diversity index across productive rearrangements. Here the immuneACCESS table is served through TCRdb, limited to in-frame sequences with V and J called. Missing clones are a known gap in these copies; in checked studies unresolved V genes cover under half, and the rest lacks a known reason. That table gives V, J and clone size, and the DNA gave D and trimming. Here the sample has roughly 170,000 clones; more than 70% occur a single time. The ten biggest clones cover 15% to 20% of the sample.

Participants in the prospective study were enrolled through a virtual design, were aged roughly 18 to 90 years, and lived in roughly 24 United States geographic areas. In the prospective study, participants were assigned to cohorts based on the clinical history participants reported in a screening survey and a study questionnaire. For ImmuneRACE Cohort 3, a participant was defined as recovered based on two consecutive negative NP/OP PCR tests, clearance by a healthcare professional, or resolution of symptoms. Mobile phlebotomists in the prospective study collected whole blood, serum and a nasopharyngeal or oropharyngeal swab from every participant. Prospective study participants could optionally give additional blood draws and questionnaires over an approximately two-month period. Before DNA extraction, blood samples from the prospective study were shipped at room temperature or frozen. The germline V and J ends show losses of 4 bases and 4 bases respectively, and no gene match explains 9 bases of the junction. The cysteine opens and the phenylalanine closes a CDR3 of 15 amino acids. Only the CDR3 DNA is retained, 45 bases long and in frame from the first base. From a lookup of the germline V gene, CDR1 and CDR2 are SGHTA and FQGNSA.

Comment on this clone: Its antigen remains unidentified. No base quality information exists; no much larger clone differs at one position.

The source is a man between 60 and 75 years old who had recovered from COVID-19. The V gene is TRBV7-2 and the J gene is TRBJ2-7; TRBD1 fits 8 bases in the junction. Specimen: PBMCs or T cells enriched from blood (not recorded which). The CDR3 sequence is CASSSGQGLMYEQYF. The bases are TGTGCCAGCAGCTCCGGACAGGGCCTTATGTACGAGCAGTACTTC.